Reported below is one T cell receptor (beta chain). What it recognizes is unknown. This record comes from a study of OX40 agonist ivuxolimab in advanced cancers. Background on the study: Subjects had a mean age of about 61 years, with a range of about 20 to 85; around 84% were male.

Germline V gives CDR1 SGHRS, CDR2 YFSETQ. V shed 3 bases and J 3 bases; nucleotides not matched to a gene: 8. This CDR3 has 15 residues. General study results and limits: Researchers did not establish what antigens the expanded peripheral T cells target.

The data were produced by immunoSEQ multiplex PCR, yet TCRdb's version contains in-frame clones alone and is incomplete. The sample holds 50,000 to 65,000 clones, over 80% seen once. Peripheral blood came from all dose cohorts at three timepoints. This material consisted of CD4+ or CD8+ T cells sorted from blood, taken in a trial of the OX40 agonist ivuxolimab. The chain joins TRBV5-1 to TRBJ2-5; TRBD1 aligns across 7 bases. The TCR was taken from an adult with an advanced solid tumor such as melanoma, head and neck, liver or kidney cancer. In DNA form, the CDR3 reads TGCGCCAGCAGCTCAAGCCCCGACAGGGAAGAGACCCAGTACTTC. Protein product: CASSSSPDREETQYF.